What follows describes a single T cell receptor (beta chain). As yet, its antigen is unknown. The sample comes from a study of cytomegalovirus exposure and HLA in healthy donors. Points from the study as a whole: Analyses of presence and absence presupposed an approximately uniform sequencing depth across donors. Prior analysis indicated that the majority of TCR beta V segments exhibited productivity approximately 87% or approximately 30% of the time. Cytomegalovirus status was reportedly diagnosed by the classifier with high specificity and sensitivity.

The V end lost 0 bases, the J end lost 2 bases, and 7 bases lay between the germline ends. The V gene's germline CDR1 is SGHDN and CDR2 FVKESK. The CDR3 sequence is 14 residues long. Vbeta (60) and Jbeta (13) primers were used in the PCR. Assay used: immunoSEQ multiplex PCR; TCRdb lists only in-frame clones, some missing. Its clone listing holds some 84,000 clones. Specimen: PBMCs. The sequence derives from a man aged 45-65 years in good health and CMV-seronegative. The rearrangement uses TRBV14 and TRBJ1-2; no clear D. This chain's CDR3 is CASSQEDGNYGYTF. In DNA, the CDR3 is TGTGCCAGCAGCCAAGAAGACGGGAACTATGGCTACACCTTC. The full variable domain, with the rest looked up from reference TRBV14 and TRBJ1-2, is EAGVTQFPSHSVIEKGQTVTLRCDPISGHDNLYWYRRVMGKEIKFLLHFVKESKQDESGMPNNRFLAERTGGTYSTLKVQPAELEDSGVYFCASSQEDGNYGYTFGSGTRLTVV.